This T cell receptor beta chain comes out of a study of blood T cell repertoires in COVID-19. Study at large: Sites in the United States, Italy and Spain provided acute and convalescent COVID-19 samples.

Original processing methods: Reference gene primer amplification gave nucleated cell count estimates. Assay used: immunoSEQ multiplex PCR; TCRdb lists only in-frame clones, some missing. The D gene and trimming were derived from the DNA, and the V and J assignments and clone size from that table. The sample yields around 480,000 clones, roughly 87% seen once. Germline V lookup: CDR1 SGHAT, CDR2 FQNNGV. The CDR3 is made up of 13 amino acids. V lost 6 bases to trimming and J lost 3 bases; unmatched junction nucleotides: 4. Enrolled through a virtual design, the participants were between roughly 18 and 95 years of age and came from 24 US areas. Clinical history as reported by participants underpinned cohort assignment.

The TCR comes from a woman under 30 who had recovered from COVID-19. V gene TRBV11-2 combines with J gene TRBJ2-5, with 7 bases that match TRBD2. Sequenced: PBMCs or T cells enriched from blood (not recorded which). In DNA form, the CDR3 reads TGTGCCAGCAGGGGCGCGGGGGAAGAGACCCAGTACTTC. This encodes CASRGAGEETQYF.